This TCR beta chain was recovered during a study of cytotoxic CD8 clonotypes in ibrutinib-treated CLL. Germline CDR1 is SNHLY and CDR2 is FYNNEI. The CDR3 covers 13 residues. Deletions cut 6 bases from V and 5 bases from J, with 11 bases between. The method was immunoSEQ multiplex PCR; TCRdb's version includes in-frame clones alone and lacks a portion of them. Of fewer than 200,000 clones detected, about four fifths appear once; the ten largest clones hold roughly 4.5%. This clonotype was obtained from a human donor with chronic lymphocytic leukemia. The chain joins TRBV2 to TRBJ2-1, with D tentatively TRBD1 (6 bases). The input for sequencing was PBMCs, taken after 24 months of ibrutinib treatment. The CDR3 region is CASSQNRDNEQFF. The CDR3 DNA reads TGTGCCAGCAGCCAAAACAGGGACAATGAGCAGTTCTTC.